The rows below give T cell receptor beta chains drawn from one sample of a study of early stage breast cancer tumors. The data were produced by immunoSEQ multiplex PCR, yet TCRdb's version contains in-frame clones alone and is incomplete. The sample includes fewer than 50,000 clones, about 78% of them seen just once. Sequencing was done on a sample of blood. These receptors were obtained from a person aged 45-60 years with breast cancer. The CDR3 runs from the conserved cysteine through the conserved F or W. D genes are given only for firm matches. The listing skips clone size in some rows; elsewhere it reads once, few, many or a size class.

V gene: TRBV2; D gene: TRBD2; J gene: TRBJ2-1; clone size: -; CDR3 DNA: TGTGCCAGCAGCGGGACTAGCGGGAGGAACAATGAGCAGTTCTTC; CDR3 protein: CASSGTSGRNNEQFF
V gene: TRBV6-4; D gene: TRBD1; J gene: TRBJ1-5; clone size: -; CDR3 DNA: TGTGCCAGCAGTGACGGCCGACGGGACAGGGAGAATCAGCCCCAGCATTTT; CDR3 protein: CASSDGRRDRENQPQHF
V gene: TRBV6-5; D gene: TRBD1; J gene: TRBJ1-4; clone size: -; CDR3 DNA: TGTGCCAGCAGCGACAACAGGGGGCGCGAGGAAAAACTGTTTTTT; CDR3 protein: CASSDNRGREEKLFF
V gene: TRBV2; D gene: TRBD2; J gene: TRBJ2-1; clone size: -; CDR3 DNA: TGTGCCAGCAGTATTCGGACTAGTGGGAACAATGAGCAGTTCTTC; CDR3 protein: CASSIRTSGNNEQFF
V gene: TRBV6-6; D gene: -; J gene: TRBJ1-4; clone size: few; CDR3 DNA: TGTGCCAGCAGTTACTTCGGGGGGGCTAATGAAAAACTGTTTTTT; CDR3 protein: CASSYFGGANEKLFF
V gene: TRBV7-2; D gene: -; J gene: TRBJ2-5; clone size: -; CDR3 DNA: TGTGCCAGCAGCTCCGGGTTCAGAGAGACCCAGTACTTC; CDR3 protein: CASSSGFRETQYF
V gene: TRBV7-9; D gene: TRBD1; J gene: TRBJ1-4; clone size: -; CDR3 DNA: TGTGCCAGCAGCCCCTTGGGACAGGTCCATAGGGAAAAACTGTTTTTT; CDR3 protein: CASSPLGQVHREKLFF
V gene: TRBV25-1; D gene: TRBD2; J gene: TRBJ2-3; clone size: -; CDR3 DNA: TGTGCCAGCAGTGACGATAGCGGGCCCCCCTTTCGCACAGATACGCAGTATTTT; CDR3 protein: CASSDDSGPPFRTDTQYF
V gene: TRBV7-2; D gene: -; J gene: TRBJ2-7; clone size: once; CDR3 DNA: TGTGCCAGCAGCTTAGGTAGCCTAGGCTCCTACGAGCAGTACTTC; CDR3 protein: CASSLGSLGSYEQYF
V gene: TRBV19; D gene: -; J gene: TRBJ1-2; clone size: -; CDR3 DNA: TGTGCCAGTAGTATAGGAGTTGGCTACACCTTC; CDR3 protein: CASSIGVGYTF
V gene: TRBV7-2; D gene: TRBD2; J gene: TRBJ2-5; clone size: -; CDR3 DNA: TGTGCCAGCAGCTTAGGAGGAACTAGCGGGGAGACCCAGTACTTC; CDR3 protein: CASSLGGTSGETQYF
V gene: TRBV5-5; D gene: TRBD1; J gene: TRBJ2-7; clone size: -; CDR3 DNA: TGTGCCAGCAGCCGCAACGGACAGGACTCCTACGAGCAGTACTTC; CDR3 protein: CASSRNGQDSYEQYF
V gene: TRBV19; D gene: -; J gene: TRBJ1-1; clone size: few; CDR3 DNA: TGTGCCAGTAGTATAGTTGGGGCTGGCACTGAAGCTTTCTTT; CDR3 protein: CASSIVGAGTEAFF
V gene: TRBV7-2; D gene: TRBD1; J gene: TRBJ2-1; clone size: few; CDR3 DNA: TGTGCCAGCAGCTGGGGACAGCTAAACAATGAGCAGTTCTTC; CDR3 protein: CASSWGQLNNEQFF
V gene: TRBV4-2; D gene: TRBD2; J gene: TRBJ2-3; clone size: -; CDR3 DNA: TGTGCCAGCAGCCAAAATCAACTAGCGGGAGGGGAAGATACGCAGTATTTT; CDR3 protein: CASSQNQLAGGEDTQYF
V gene: TRBV19; D gene: -; J gene: TRBJ1-1; clone size: -; CDR3 DNA: TGTGCCAGTAGTATAACGGCAGGATACACTGAAGCTTTCTTT; CDR3 protein: CASSITAGYTEAFF
V gene: TRBV7-2; D gene: TRBD1; J gene: TRBJ1-5; clone size: -; CDR3 DNA: TGTGCCAGCAGCTTATATCCCCCCGCGGGACAGCGAAATCAGCCCCAGCATTTT; CDR3 protein: CASSLYPPAGQRNQPQHF
V gene: TRBV6-5; D gene: -; J gene: TRBJ1-5; clone size: -; CDR3 DNA: TGTGCCAGCAGACTGACAGAGGGCAATCAGCCCCAGCATTTT; CDR3 protein: CASRLTEGNQPQHF
V gene: TRBV4-1; D gene: TRBD2; J gene: TRBJ2-1; clone size: -; CDR3 DNA: TGCGCCAGCAGCCCATGGGCGACTAGCGGGAGTGGTAATGAGCAGTTCTTC; CDR3 protein: CASSPWATSGSGNEQFF
V gene: TRBV4-3; D gene: TRBD1; J gene: TRBJ1-6; clone size: few; CDR3 DNA: TGCGCCAGCAGCTCAGGACAGGGGGGTGTCTCACCCCTCCACTTT; CDR3 protein: CASSSGQGGVSPLHF
V gene: TRBV5-1; D gene: TRBD1; J gene: TRBJ1-4; clone size: -; CDR3 DNA: TGCGCCAGCAGCTGGGGACAGGGGGAAAAACTGTTTTTT; CDR3 protein: CASSWGQGEKLFF
V gene: TRBV6-5; D gene: -; J gene: TRBJ1-1; clone size: -; CDR3 DNA: TGTGCCAGCAGTTACCCAGGGGTCGAGAACACTGAAGCTTTCTTT; CDR3 protein: CASSYPGVENTEAFF
V gene: TRBV11-2; D gene: TRBD1; J gene: TRBJ1-3; clone size: many; CDR3 DNA: TGTGCCAGCAGCCTTTTTGGGCCGACAGGGCCTGGAAACACCATATATTTT; CDR3 protein: CASSLFGPTGPGNTIYF
V gene: TRBV27; D gene: -; J gene: TRBJ1-4; clone size: once; CDR3 DNA: TGTGCCAGCAGTCCCCGTACAGCCGCAACTAATGAAAAACTGTTTTTT; CDR3 protein: CASSPRTAATNEKLFF
V gene: TRBV5-1; D gene: -; J gene: TRBJ2-1; clone size: -; CDR3 DNA: TGCGCCAGCAGCTTGGCGGGAGAGGGGTACAATGAGCAGTTCTTC; CDR3 protein: CASSLAGEGYNEQFF
V gene: TRBV7-6; D gene: -; J gene: TRBJ2-1; clone size: -; CDR3 DNA: TGTGCCAGCAGCTTAGATCAGGAGCAGTTCTTC; CDR3 protein: CASSLDQEQFF
V gene: TRBV5-1; D gene: TRBD2; J gene: TRBJ2-5; clone size: -; CDR3 DNA: TGCGCCAGCAGCTTGGGGACTAGCGGGGGTCAAGAGACCCAGTACTTC; CDR3 protein: CASSLGTSGGQETQYF
V gene: TRBV12-5; D gene: TRBD1; J gene: TRBJ1-1; clone size: -; CDR3 DNA: TGTGCTAGTGGTCTCTCAGGGGGCGACACTGAAGCTTTCTTT; CDR3 protein: CASGLSGGDTEAFF
V gene: TRBV4-3; D gene: -; J gene: TRBJ1-4; clone size: -; CDR3 DNA: TGCGCCAGCAGCCTGGGGGGGAATCACTTGACTAATGAAAAACTGTTTTTT; CDR3 protein: CASSLGGNHLTNEKLFF
V gene: TRBV11-2; D gene: -; J gene: TRBJ1-6; clone size: -; CDR3 DNA: TGTGCCAGCAGCTTATGGACAGATTCACCCCTCCACTTT; CDR3 protein: CASSLWTDSPLHF
V gene: TRBV15; D gene: -; J gene: TRBJ2-7; clone size: once; CDR3 DNA: TGTGCCACCAGCAGCGGCGGTACAGGGTTTTACGAGCAGTACTTC; CDR3 protein: CATSSGGTGFYEQYF
V gene: TRBV4-1; D gene: TRBD2; J gene: TRBJ2-3; clone size: -; CDR3 DNA: TGCGCCAGCAGCCAAGATTGGGGGACTAGCGGGACCGATACGCAGTATTTT; CDR3 protein: CASSQDWGTSGTDTQYF
V gene: TRBV28; D gene: -; J gene: TRBJ2-7; clone size: -; CDR3 DNA: TGTGCCAGCACCGCGCCCGGGACTCTCTCCTACGAGCAGTACTTC; CDR3 protein: CASTAPGTLSYEQYF
V gene: TRBV4-1; D gene: -; J gene: TRBJ1-2; clone size: -; CDR3 DNA: TGCGCCAGCAGCCTGCGGGGGGACTATGGCTACACCTTC; CDR3 protein: CASSLRGDYGYTF
V gene: TRBV11-2; D gene: TRBD1; J gene: TRBJ1-2; clone size: -; CDR3 DNA: TGTGCCAGCAGCTTAGGGACAGGGTATGGCTACACCTTC; CDR3 protein: CASSLGTGYGYTF
V gene: TRBV7-2; D gene: -; J gene: TRBJ2-6; clone size: -; CDR3 DNA: TGTGCCAGCAGCTTAAGTGCGGGTTCTGGGGCCAACGTCCTGACTTTC; CDR3 protein: CASSLSAGSGANVLTF
V gene: TRBV7-9; D gene: TRBD1; J gene: TRBJ1-1; clone size: once; CDR3 DNA: TGTGCCAGCAGTCGAGTGACAGGGGAGCAAAAAGCTTTCTTT; CDR3 protein: CASSRVTGEQKAFF
V gene: TRBV20-1; D gene: -; J gene: TRBJ2-7; clone size: few; CDR3 DNA: TGCAGTGCCACGACTAGTGGTGAGCAGTACTTC; CDR3 protein: CSATTSGEQYF
V gene: TRBV9; D gene: TRBD2; J gene: TRBJ2-3; clone size: -; CDR3 DNA: TGTGCCAGCAGCGTAGAGGGTGCGGGGGGTACGCAGTATTTT; CDR3 protein: CASSVEGAGGTQYF
V gene: TRBV14; D gene: -; J gene: TRBJ2-1; clone size: -; CDR3 DNA: TGTGCCAGCAGCCCCGGGACTCACAATGAGCAGTTCTTC; CDR3 protein: CASSPGTHNEQFF
V gene: TRBV6-5; D gene: -; J gene: TRBJ2-2; clone size: -; CDR3 DNA: TGTGCCAGCCTACGAGGTTTGGGCACCGGGGAGCTGTTTTTT; CDR3 protein: CASLRGLGTGELFF
V gene: TRBV5-6; D gene: -; J gene: TRBJ2-3; clone size: -; CDR3 DNA: TGTGCCAGCAGCTTGGAGGTTGGGGGGGCCCCAGATACGCAGTATTTT; CDR3 protein: CASSLEVGGAPDTQYF
V gene: TRBV5-5; D gene: TRBD1; J gene: TRBJ1-6; clone size: -; CDR3 DNA: TGTGCCAGCAGCTCCCGACAGGGAAGATCACCCCTCCACTTT; CDR3 protein: CASSSRQGRSPLHF
V gene: TRBV27; D gene: -; J gene: TRBJ2-3; clone size: once; CDR3 DNA: TGTGCCAGCAGTTTGACTGTCACAGATACGCAGTATTTT; CDR3 protein: CASSLTVTDTQYF
V gene: TRBV7-2; D gene: -; J gene: TRBJ2-5; clone size: -; CDR3 DNA: TGTGCCAGCAGCGTCGGACTGTCGGAGACCCAGTACTTC; CDR3 protein: CASSVGLSETQYF
V gene: TRBV2; D gene: TRBD2; J gene: TRBJ2-7; clone size: -; CDR3 DNA: TGTGCCAGCCTCGCCCCGGGACTAGCTGCCTACGAGCAGTACTTC; CDR3 protein: CASLAPGLAAYEQYF
V gene: TRBV30; D gene: -; J gene: TRBJ2-1; clone size: -; CDR3 DNA: TGTGCCTGGAGTAGGCTTAGCATAGATGAGCAGTTCTTC; CDR3 protein: CAWSRLSIDEQFF
V gene: TRBV2; D gene: TRBD1; J gene: TRBJ1-1; clone size: -; CDR3 DNA: TGTGCCAGCACCTCTACCGCGAACAGGGGAACAGCTTTCTTT; CDR3 protein: CASTSTANRGTAFF
V gene: TRBV11-3; D gene: -; J gene: TRBJ1-1; clone size: -; CDR3 DNA: TGTGCCAGCAGCTTAGGTCTGGGGCCAGTCCCAGCTTTCTTT; CDR3 protein: CASSLGLGPVPAFF
V gene: TRBV7-8; D gene: -; J gene: TRBJ2-7; clone size: -; CDR3 DNA: TGTGCCAGCAGCTTTTCCATCGCGGGGAGGAAAATATACGAGCAGTACTTC; CDR3 protein: CASSFSIAGRKIYEQYF
V gene: TRBV25-1; D gene: TRBD2; J gene: TRBJ2-1; clone size: -; CDR3 DNA: TGTGCCAGCAGTCAGGTCAGCGGGAGCTCCTACAATGAGCAGTTCTTC; CDR3 protein: CASSQVSGSSYNEQFF